There are many counts of the clone carrying this TCR beta chain. As yet, its antigen is unknown. The authors amplified TCR beta CDR3 regions, and they did so from RNA transcripts for repertoire sequencing. The workflow started with a first-round RT-PCR run with HTBI primers and then moved on to a second-round multiplex PCR. In TCRdb, the multiplex PCR reads were re-called with MiXCR into one record per CDR3 protein. The sample lists 360,000 or so distinct CDR3 sequences; around 19% were seen once. This specimen belongs to a study of Graves' ophthalmopathy and Graves' hyperthyroidism. Study-wide context: Peripheral blood sampling preceded any treatment and occurred at initial diagnosis.

Clinical symptoms and serum thyroxine were used for diagnosis; TRAb, thyroid ultrasound and orbital computed tomography were also relied on. Study-wide findings and caveats: Most expanded clonotypes from thyroid (those above 0.001 frequency) were also found in blood.

Between the trimmed V and J ends, which lost 6 bases and 14 bases, there was a span of 14 bases. Germline assignment: CDR1 MNHEY and CDR2 SVGEGT. The CDR3 runs 12 residues. The sequence came from a woman in her late teens or twenties with Graves' ophthalmopathy. Sequenced: peripheral blood. V is TRBV6-2 or TRBV6-3 and J is TRBJ1-6; D remains unclear. CDR3 region: CASRESGSTLHF. CDR3 bases: TGTGCCAGCAGAGAATCCGGGAGTACCCTCCACTTT.